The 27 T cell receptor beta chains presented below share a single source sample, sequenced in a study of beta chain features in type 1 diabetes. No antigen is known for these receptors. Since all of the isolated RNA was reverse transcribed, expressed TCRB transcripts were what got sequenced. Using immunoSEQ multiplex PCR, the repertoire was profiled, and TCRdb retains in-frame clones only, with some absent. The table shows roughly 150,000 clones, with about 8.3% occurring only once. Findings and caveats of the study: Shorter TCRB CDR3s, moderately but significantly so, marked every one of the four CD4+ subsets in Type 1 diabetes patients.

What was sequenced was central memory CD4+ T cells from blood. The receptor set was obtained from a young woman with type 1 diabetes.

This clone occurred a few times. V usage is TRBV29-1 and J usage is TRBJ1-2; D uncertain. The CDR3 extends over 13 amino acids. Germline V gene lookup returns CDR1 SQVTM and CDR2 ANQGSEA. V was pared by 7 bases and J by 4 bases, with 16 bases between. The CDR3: CSAGEAGLYGYTF. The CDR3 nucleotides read TGCAGCGCTGGGGAGGCAGGTCTCTATGGCTACACCTTC.

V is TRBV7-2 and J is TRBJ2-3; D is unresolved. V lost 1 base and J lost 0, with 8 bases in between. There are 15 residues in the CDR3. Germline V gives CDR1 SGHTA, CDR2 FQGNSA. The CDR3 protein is CASSLVESSTDTQYF. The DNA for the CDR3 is TGTGCCAGCAGCTTAGTAGAGTCGAGCACAGATACGCAGTATTTT. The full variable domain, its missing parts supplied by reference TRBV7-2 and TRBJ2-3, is GAGVSQSPSNKVTEKGKDVELRCDPISGHTALYWYRQSLGQGLEFLIYFQGNSAPDKSGLPSDRFSAERTGGSVSTLTIQRTQQEDSAVYLCASSLVESSTDTQYFGPGTRLTVL.

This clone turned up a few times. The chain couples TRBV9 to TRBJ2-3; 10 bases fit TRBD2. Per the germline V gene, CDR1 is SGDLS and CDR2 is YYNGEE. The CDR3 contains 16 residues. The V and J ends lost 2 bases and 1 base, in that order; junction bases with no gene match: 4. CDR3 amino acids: CASSVIAGGGTDTQYF. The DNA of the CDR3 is TGTGCCAGCAGCGTTATAGCGGGAGGAGGCACAGATACGCAGTATTTT.

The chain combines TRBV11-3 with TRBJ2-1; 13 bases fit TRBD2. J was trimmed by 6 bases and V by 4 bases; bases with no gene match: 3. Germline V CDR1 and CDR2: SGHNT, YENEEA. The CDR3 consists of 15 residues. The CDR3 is CASSWGLAGTNEQFF. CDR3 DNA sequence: TGTGCCAGCAGCTGGGGACTAGCGGGAACCAATGAGCAGTTCTTC.

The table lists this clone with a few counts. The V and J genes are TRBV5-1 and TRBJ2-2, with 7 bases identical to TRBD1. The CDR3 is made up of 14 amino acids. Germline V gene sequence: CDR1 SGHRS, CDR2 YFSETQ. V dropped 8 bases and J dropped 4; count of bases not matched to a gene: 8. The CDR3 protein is CASSGTVSTGELFF. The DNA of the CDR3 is TGCGCCAGTTCCGGGACAGTTAGCACCGGGGAGCTGTTTTTT.

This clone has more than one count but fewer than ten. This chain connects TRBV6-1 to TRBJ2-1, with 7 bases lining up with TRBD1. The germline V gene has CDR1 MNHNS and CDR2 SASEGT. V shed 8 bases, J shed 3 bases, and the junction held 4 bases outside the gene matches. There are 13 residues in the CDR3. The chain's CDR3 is CASRDSYYNEQFF. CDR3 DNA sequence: TGTGCCAGCCGGGACAGCTACTACAATGAGCAGTTCTTC.

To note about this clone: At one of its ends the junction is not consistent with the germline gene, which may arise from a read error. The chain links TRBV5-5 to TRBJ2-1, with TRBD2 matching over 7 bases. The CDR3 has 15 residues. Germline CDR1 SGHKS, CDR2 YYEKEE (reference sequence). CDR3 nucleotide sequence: TGCGCCAGCAGCCGCGAGGGAGGGTCCTACAATGAGCAGTTCTTC. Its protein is CASSREGGSYNEQFF.

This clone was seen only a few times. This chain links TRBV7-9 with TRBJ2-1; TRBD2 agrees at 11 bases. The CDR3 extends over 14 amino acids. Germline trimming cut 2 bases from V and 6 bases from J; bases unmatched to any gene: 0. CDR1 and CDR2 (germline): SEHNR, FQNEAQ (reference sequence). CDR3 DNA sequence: TGTGCCAGCAGCTTAACTAGCGGGAGCAATGAGCAGTTCTTC. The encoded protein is CASSLTSGSNEQFF.

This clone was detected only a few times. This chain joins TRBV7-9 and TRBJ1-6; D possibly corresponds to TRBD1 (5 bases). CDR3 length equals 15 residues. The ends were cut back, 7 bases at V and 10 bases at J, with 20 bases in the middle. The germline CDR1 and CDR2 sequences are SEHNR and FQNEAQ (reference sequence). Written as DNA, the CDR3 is TGTGCCAGCACCTGGGGCGGGGGGAATCGGTCACCCCTCCACTTT. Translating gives CASTWGGGNRSPLHF.

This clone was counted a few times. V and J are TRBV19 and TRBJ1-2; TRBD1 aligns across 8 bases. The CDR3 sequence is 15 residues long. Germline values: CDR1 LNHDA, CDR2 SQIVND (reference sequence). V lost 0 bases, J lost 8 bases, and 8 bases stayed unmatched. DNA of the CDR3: TGTGCCAGTAGTATAGATCGAGGAGCAGGGGGCGGCTACACCTTC. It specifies CASSIDRGAGGGYTF.

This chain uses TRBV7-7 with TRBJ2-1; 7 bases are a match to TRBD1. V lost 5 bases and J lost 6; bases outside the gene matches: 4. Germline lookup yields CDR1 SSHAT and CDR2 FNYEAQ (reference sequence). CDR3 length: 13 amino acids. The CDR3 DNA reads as TGTGCCAGCAGCGGGGGACAGCTCAATGAGCAGTTCTTC. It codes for CASSGGQLNEQFF.

The CDR3 spells CASSSGQETQYF. The CDR3 DNA reads TGTGCCAGCAGTAGCGGCCAAGAGACCCAGTACTTC. The chain joins TRBV11-2 to TRBJ2-5; D is possibly TRBD2 (6 bases). Germline CDR1 reads SGHAT; CDR2 reads FQNNGV. This CDR3 contains 12 residues. V lost 6 bases and J 1 base, leaving 6 bases between the germline ends.

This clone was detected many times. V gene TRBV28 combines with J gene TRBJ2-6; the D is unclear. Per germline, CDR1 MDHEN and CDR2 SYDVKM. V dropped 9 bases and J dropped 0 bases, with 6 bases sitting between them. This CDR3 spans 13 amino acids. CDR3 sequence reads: CASISSGANVLTF. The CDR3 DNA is TGTGCCAGTATCTCCTCTGGGGCCAACGTCCTGACTTTC.

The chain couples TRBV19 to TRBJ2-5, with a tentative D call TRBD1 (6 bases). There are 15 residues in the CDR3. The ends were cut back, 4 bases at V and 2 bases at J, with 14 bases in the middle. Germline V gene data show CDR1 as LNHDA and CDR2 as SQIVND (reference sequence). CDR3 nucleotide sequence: TGTGCCAGTAGTACCCCCGGACAGCTGCAAGAGACCCAGTACTTC. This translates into CASSTPGQLQETQYF.

Written as DNA, the CDR3 is TGCGCCAGCAGCCAGAGACAGGAGAACTATGGCTACACCTTC. Translated: CASSQRQENYGYTF. The gene calls are TRBV4-3 and TRBJ1-2; a possible D gene is TRBD1 (6 bases). In germline, CDR1 is LGHNA, CDR2 YSLEER. The V gene lost 3 bases and the J gene lost 2 bases, with 10 bases spanning the gap. The length of the CDR3 is 14 residues.

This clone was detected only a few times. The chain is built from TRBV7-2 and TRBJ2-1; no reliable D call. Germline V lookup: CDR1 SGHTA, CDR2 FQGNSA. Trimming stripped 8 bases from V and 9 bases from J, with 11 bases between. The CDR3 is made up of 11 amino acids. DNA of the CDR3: TGTGCCAGCGGATACTATGTTGAGCAGTTCTTC. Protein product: CASGYYVEQFF.

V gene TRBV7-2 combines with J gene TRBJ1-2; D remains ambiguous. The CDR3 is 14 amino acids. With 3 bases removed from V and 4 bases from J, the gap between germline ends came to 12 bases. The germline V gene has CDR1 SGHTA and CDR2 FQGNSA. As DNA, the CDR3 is TGTGCCAGCAGCTTCCCAGAAAGATCCTATGGCTACACCTTC. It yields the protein CASSFPERSYGYTF. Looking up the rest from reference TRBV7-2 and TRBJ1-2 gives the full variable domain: GAGVSQSPSNKVTEKGKDVELRCDPISGHTALYWYRQSLGQGLEFLIYFQGNSAPDKSGLPSDRFSAERTGGSVSTLTIQRTQQEDSAVYLCASSFPERSYGYTFGSGTRLTVV.

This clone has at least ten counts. As DNA, the CDR3 is TGCAGCGTTGAGGGCAGGAATGAAAAACTGTTTTTT. Protein: CSVEGRNEKLFF. The genes are TRBV29-1 and TRBJ1-4; D call uncertain. The CDR3 is 12 residues long. V was cut by 3 bases and J by 5 bases, with 7 bases left in between. From germline, CDR1 is SQVTM and CDR2 ANQGSEA.

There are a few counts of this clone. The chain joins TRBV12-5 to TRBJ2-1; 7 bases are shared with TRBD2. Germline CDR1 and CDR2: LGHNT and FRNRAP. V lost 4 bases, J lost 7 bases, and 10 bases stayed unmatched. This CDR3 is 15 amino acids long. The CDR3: CASGSSRDYNNEQFF. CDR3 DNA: TGTGCTAGTGGTTCCTCCCGGGACTATAATAATGAGCAGTTCTTC.

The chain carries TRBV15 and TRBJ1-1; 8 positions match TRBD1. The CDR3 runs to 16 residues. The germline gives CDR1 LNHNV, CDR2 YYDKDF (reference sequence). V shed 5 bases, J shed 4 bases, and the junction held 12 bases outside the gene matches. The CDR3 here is CATSPDPDRGITEAFF. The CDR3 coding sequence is TGTGCCACCAGCCCCGATCCAGACAGGGGAATCACTGAAGCTTTCTTT.

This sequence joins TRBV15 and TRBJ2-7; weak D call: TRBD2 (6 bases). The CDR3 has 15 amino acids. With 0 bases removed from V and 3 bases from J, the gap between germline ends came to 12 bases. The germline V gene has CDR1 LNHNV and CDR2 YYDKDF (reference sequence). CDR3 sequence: CATSRDSIGGYEQYF. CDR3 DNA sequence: TGTGCCACCAGCAGAGATTCCATCGGGGGCTACGAGCAGTACTTC.

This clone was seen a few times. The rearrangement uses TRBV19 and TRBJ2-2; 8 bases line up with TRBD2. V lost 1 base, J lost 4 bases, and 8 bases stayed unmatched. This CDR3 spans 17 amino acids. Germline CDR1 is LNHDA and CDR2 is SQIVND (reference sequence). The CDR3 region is CASSIAGGGTTTGELFF. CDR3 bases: TGTGCCAGTAGTATAGCCGGCGGGGGGACAACCACCGGGGAGCTGTTTTTT. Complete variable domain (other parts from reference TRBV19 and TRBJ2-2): DGGITQSPKYLFRKEGQNVTLSCEQNLNHDAMYWYRQDPGQGLRLIYYSQIVNDFQKGDIAEGYSVSREKKESFPLTVTSAQKNPTAFYLCASSIAGGGTTTGELFFGEGSRLTVL.

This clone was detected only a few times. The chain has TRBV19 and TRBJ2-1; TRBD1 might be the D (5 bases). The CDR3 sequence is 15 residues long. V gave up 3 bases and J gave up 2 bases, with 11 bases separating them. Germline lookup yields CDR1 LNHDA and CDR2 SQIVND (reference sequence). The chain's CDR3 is CASSIGRAPYNEQFF. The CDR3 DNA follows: TGTGCCAGTAGTATCGGCAGGGCTCCCTACAATGAGCAGTTCTTC.

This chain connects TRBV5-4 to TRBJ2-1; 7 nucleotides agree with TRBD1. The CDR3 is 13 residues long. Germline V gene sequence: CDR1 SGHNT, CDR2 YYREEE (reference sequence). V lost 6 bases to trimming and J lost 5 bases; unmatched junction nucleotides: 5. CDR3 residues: CASTQDRHNEQFF. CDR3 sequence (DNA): TGTGCCAGCACGCAGGACAGGCACAATGAGCAGTTCTTC.

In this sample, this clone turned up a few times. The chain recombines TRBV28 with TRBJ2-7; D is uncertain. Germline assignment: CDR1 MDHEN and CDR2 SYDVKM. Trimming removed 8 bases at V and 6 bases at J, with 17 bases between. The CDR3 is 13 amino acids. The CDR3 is CASWAGPFGEQYF. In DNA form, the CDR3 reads TGTGCCAGCTGGGCAGGTCCTTTTGGCGAGCAGTACTTC.

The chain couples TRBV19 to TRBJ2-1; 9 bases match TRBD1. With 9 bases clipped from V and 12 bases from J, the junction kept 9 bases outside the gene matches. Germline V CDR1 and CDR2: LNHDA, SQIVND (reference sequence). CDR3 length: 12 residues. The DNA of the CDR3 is TGTGCCAGCGACAGGGGGTACGGTGGGCAGTTCTTC. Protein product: CASDRGYGGQFF.

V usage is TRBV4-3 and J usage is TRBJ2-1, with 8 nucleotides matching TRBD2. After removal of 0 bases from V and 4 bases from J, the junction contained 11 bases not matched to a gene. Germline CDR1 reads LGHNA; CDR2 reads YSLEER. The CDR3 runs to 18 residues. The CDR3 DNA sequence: TGCGCCAGCAGCCAAGATGAGAGCGGGGGTTTTTATTACAATGAGCAGTTCTTC. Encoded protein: CASSQDESGGFYYNEQFF.